Here is one TCR beta chain with its context. It lacks a known antigen. The input lacks base qualities; no much larger clone sits a single base away. Germline trimming: 6 bases from V, 1 base from J; junction bases outside gene matches: 7. The cysteine opens and the phenylalanine closes a CDR3 of 15 amino acids. Only the CDR3 part of the read is kept: 45 bases, read in frame from the first base. CDR1 and CDR2, looked up from the germline V gene (reference sequence), are MNHNY and SVGAGI. The source of the sample is a study of blood T cell repertoires in COVID-19 (dated by TCRdb to the early 2020s). Concerning the study at large: Samples covering the acute and convalescent phases of COVID-19 were provided by collaborators in the United States, Italy and Spain. The material from the prospective study consisted of cDNA or gDNA derived from T cells, B-cell-depleted T cells, or PBMCs. The dataset comprised deeply sampled blood TCRbeta repertoires from subjects exposed to, actively infected with, or recovered from COVID-19. The repertoires were released in a freely available public database intended as a resource for research on the immune response to SARS-CoV-2. Samples came from the ongoing ImmuneRACE study (first 160 participants) plus 1,254 subjects from 6 global collaborators. A de-identified subject ID, COVID-19 status, age in years and sex were almost always included in the sample metadata. HLA class I and class II types, where available, came from metadata supplied by the sample provider rather than from assay-based typing.

Whole blood was collected in K2EDTA tubes by collaborating institutions according to the institutions' own protocols. For TCRbeta analysis, collaborators shipped samples in one of three forms: frozen whole blood, isolated PBMCs, or DNA extracted from either of those sample types. The immunoSEQ Assay, a bias-controlled multiplex PCR, was used to amplify TCRbeta CDR3 regions from genomic DNA. Per the original workflow: Nucleated cell counts per sample were estimated from amplification of reference gene primers within the assay. Sequence reads were collapsed and filtered to measure the absolute abundance of every unique TCRbeta CDR3 rearrangement. For each sample, productive Simpson clonality was calculated by taking the square root of Simpson's diversity index across productive rearrangements. Held by TCRdb, this immuneACCESS table contains in-frame sequences only and omits some clones. Under half of the omission traces to an unresolved V gene where checked; the cause of the rest is unknown. V, J and clone size derive from that table, while D and trimming were established from the DNA sequence. This sample comprises 390,000 or so clones, 70% to 90% of them detected only once. Of the sample, under 1.5% is held by the ten largest clones.

The paper's findings and limits, for the study overall: The quantity of clinical and demographic metadata differed by source and by participant and was supplied without curation.

This TCR was recovered from a woman in her 30s with active or convalescent COVID-19. The sample comprised peripheral blood. The sequence links TRBV6-6 to TRBJ2-5; 8 middle bases align to TRBD1. The base sequence is TGTGCCAGCAGCCCGGGACAGGCTATCCAAGAGACCCAGTACTTC. Its translation reads: CASSPGQAIQETQYF.